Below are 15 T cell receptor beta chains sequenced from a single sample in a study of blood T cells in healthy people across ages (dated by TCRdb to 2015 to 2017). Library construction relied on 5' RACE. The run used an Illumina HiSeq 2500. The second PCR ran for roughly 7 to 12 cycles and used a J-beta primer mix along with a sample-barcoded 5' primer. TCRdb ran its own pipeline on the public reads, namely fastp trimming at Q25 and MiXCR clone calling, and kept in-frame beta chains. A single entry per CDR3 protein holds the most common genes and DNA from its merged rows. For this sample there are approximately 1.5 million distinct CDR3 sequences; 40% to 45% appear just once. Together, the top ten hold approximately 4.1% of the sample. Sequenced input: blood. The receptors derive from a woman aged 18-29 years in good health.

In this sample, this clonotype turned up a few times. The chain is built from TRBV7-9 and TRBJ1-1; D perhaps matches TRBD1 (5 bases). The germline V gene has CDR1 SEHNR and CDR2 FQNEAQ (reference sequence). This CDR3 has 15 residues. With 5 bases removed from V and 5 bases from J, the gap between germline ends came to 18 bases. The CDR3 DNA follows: TGTGCCAGCAGCCCTCTGGGCAGTGGGGGAACTGAAGCTTTCTTT. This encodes CASSPLGSGGTEAFF.

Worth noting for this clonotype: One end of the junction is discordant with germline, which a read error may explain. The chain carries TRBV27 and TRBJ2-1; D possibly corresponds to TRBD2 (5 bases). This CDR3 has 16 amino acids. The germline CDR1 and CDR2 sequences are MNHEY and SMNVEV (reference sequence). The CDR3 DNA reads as TGTGCCAGCAGTTCCGAGGGTATGGGTTCCTACAATGAGAAGTTCTTC. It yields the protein CASSSEGMGSYNEKFF.

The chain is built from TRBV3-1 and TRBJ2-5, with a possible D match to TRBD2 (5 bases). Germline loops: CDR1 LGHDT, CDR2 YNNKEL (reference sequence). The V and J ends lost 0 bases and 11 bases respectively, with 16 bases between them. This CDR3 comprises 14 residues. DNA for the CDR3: TGTGCCAGCAGCCAAGATCTTCGAGCCGGGGAGCAGTACTTC. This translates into CASSQDLRAGEQYF.

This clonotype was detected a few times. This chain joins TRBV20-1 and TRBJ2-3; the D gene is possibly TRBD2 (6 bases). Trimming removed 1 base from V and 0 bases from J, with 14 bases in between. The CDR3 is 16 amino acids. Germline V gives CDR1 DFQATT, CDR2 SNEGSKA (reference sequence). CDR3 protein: CSARAHGGVSTDTQYF. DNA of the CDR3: TGCAGTGCTAGAGCCCACGGGGGTGTTAGCACAGATACGCAGTATTTT.

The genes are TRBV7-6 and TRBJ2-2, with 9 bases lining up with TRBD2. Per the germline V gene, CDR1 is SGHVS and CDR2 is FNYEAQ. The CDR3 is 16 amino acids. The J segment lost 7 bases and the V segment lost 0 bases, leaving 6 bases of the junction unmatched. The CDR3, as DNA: TGTGCCAGCAGCTTAGCGGCGGGGGGGTCCGGCGGGGAGCTGTTTTTT. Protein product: CASSLAAGGSGGELFF.

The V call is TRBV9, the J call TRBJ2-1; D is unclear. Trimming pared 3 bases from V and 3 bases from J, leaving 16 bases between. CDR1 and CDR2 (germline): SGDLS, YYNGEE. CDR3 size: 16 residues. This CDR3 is CASSARRGPLYNEQFF. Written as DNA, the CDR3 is TGTGCCAGCAGCGCACGTCGTGGCCCCCTCTACAATGAGCAGTTCTTC.

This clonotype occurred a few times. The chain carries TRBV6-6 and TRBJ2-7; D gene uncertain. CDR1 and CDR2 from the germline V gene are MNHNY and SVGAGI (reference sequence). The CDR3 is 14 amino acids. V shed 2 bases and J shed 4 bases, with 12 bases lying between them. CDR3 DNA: TGTGCCAGCAGTTACCGGAGACAAACTTACGAGCAGTACTTC. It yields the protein CASSYRRQTYEQYF.

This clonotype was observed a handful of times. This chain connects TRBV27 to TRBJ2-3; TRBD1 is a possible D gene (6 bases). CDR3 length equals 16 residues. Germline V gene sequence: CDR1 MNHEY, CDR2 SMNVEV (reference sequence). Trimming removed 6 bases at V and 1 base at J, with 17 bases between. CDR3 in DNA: TGTGCCAGCAGCCCTAGGGGGTTTAGTCGCACAGATACGCAGTATTTT. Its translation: CASSPRGFSRTDTQYF.

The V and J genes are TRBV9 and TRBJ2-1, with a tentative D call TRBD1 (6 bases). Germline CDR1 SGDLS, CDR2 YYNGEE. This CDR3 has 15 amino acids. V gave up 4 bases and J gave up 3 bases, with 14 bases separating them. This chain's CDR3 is CASSRLQGIYNEQFF. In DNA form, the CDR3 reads TGTGCCAGCAGCCGCCTGCAGGGGATCTACAATGAGCAGTTCTTC.

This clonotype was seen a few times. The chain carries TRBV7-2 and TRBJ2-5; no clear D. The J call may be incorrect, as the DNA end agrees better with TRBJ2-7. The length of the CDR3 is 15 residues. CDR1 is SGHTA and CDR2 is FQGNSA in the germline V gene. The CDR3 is CASSLFKGWPYEQYF. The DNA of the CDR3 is TGTGCCAGCAGCTTATTTAAAGGCTGGCCCTACGAGCAGTACTTC.

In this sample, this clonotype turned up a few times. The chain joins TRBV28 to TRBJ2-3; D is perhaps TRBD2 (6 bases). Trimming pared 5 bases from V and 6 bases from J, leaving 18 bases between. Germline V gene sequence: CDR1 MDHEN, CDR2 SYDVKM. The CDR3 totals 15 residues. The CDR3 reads CASSIRLDGVDTQYF. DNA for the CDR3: TGTGCCAGCAGTATACGACTAGACGGAGTGGATACGCAGTATTTT. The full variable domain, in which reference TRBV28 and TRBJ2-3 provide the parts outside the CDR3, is DVKVTQSSRYLVKRTGEKVFLECVQDMDHENMFWYRQDPGLGLRLIYFSYDVKMKEKGDIPEGYSVSREKKERFSLILESASTNQTSMYLCASSIRLDGVDTQYFGPGTRLTVL.

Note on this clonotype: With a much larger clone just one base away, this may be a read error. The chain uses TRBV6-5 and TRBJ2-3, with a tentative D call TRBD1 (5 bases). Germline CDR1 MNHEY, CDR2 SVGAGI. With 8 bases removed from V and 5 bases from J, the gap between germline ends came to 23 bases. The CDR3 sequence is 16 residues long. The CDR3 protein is CASGTGPTRERDTQYF. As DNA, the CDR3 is TGTGCCAGCGGTACTGGGCCAACCAGGGAAAGAGATACGCAGTATTTT.

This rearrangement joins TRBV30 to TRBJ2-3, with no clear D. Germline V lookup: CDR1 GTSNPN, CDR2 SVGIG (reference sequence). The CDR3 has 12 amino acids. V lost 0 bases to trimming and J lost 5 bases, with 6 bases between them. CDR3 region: CAWSVHQDTQYF. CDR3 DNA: TGTGCCTGGAGTGTACACCAAGATACGCAGTATTTT.

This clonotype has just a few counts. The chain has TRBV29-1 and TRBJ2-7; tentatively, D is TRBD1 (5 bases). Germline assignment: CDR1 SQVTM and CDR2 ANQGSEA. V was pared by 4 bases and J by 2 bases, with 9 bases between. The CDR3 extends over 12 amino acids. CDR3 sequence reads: CSVAQGPYEQYF. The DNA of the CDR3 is TGCAGCGTTGCGCAGGGCCCCTACGAGCAGTACTTC.

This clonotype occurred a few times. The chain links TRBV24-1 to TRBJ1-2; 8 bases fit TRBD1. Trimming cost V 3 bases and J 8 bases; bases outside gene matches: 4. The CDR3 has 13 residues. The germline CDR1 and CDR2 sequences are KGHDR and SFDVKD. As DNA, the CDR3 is TGTGCCACCAGTGATCGACAGGGGAGAGGCTACACCTTC. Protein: CATSDRQGRGYTF.